This T cell receptor beta chain was recovered during a study of control samples from healthy donors and cancer patients. Profiled with immunoSEQ multiplex PCR; TCRdb holds only in-frame clones, not every one. This table holds 70,000 to 85,000 clones, around 80% found once. This CDR3 is built from 14 residues. Per germline, CDR1 MDHEN and CDR2 SYDVKM. Trimming shortened V by 2 bases and J by 2 bases, and 10 bases separated the two germline ends. The specimen sequenced was PBMCs. This clonotype was obtained from a man aged 55 to 70 with head and neck cancer. The J gene is TRBJ2-7, the V gene TRBV28; D perhaps matches TRBD2 (6 bases). The CDR3 DNA follows: TGTGCCAGCAGTTTAACGGGAGCCCCCTACGAGCAGTACTTC. This sequence encodes CASSLTGAPYEQYF.